Listed below are T cell receptor beta chains from one sample, sequenced in a study of blood T cell repertoires in COVID-19. Libraries were prepared by immunoSEQ multiplex PCR; TCRdb keeps only in-frame clonotypes and omits some of them. The sample has 400,000 or so clones; 80% to 90% are singletons. Sequencing was carried out using peripheral blood. These receptor sequences come from a man younger than 30 with COVID-19, enrolled during active disease. The CDR3 runs from the conserved cysteine through the conserved F or W. The D gene is left open where the match is weak. Where a row states a size, it is once, few, many or the class of an expanded clone; other rows omit it.

clone size: -
V gene: TRBV4-1
J gene: TRBJ2-5
D gene: TRBD2
CDR3 protein: CASSQTGLAGGGGETQYF
CDR3 DNA: TGCGCCAGCAGCCAGACGGGACTAGCGGGAGGGGGGGGAGAGACCCAGTACTTC

clone size: -
V gene: TRBV6-4
J gene: TRBJ2-1
D gene: TRBD2
CDR3 protein: CASRNERESSYNEQFF
CDR3 DNA: TGTGCCAGCAGGAACGAGCGGGAGTCAAGCTACAATGAGCAGTTCTTC

clone size: -
V gene: TRBV2
J gene: TRBJ1-1
D gene: TRBD1
CDR3 protein: CASPGDRVSFEAFF
CDR3 DNA: TGTGCCAGCCCGGGAGACAGGGTTTCGTTTGAAGCTTTCTTT

clone size: -
V gene: TRBV6-6
J gene: TRBJ2-7
D gene: -
CDR3 protein: CASSPRVLAVSYEQYF
CDR3 DNA: TGTGCCAGCAGTCCCCGGGTTCTAGCTGTCTCCTACGAGCAGTACTTC

clone size: -
V gene: TRBV7-9
J gene: TRBJ1-2
D gene: -
CDR3 protein: CASSPGFGYGYTF
CDR3 DNA: TGTGCCAGCAGCCCGGGTTTTGGCTATGGCTACACCTTC

clone size: -
V gene: TRBV12-3/TRBV12-4
J gene: TRBJ2-7
D gene: TRBD2
CDR3 protein: CASSSATSHEQYF
CDR3 DNA: TGTGCCAGCAGTTCCGCGACTAGCCACGAGCAGTACTTC

clone size: -
V gene: TRBV20-1
J gene: TRBJ1-2
D gene: -
CDR3 protein: CSARDRVGYTF
CDR3 DNA: TGCAGTGCTAGAGACAGGGTTGGCTACACCTTC

clone size: -
V gene: TRBV2
J gene: TRBJ2-5
D gene: TRBD2
CDR3 protein: CASSEVSGGYQETQYF
CDR3 DNA: TGTGCCAGCAGTGAAGTAAGCGGGGGGTACCAAGAGACCCAGTACTTC

clone size: -
V gene: TRBV7-8
J gene: TRBJ2-3
D gene: -
CDR3 protein: CASSLPRGGQTDTQYF
CDR3 DNA: TGTGCCAGCAGCTTACCGCGTGGGGGCCAGACAGATACGCAGTATTTT

clone size: -
V gene: TRBV7-9
J gene: TRBJ2-2
D gene: -
CDR3 protein: CASTIGSTGELFF
CDR3 DNA: TGTGCCAGCACAATAGGGAGCACCGGGGAGCTGTTTTTT

clone size: -
V gene: TRBV29-1
J gene: TRBJ2-2
D gene: -
CDR3 protein: CSVEEPGEVTGELFF
CDR3 DNA: TGCAGCGTTGAGGAGCCGGGAGAGGTGACCGGGGAGCTGTTTTTT

clone size: -
V gene: TRBV10-3
J gene: TRBJ1-6
D gene: TRBD1
CDR3 protein: CAIRDPRDRGNSPLHF
CDR3 DNA: TGTGCCATCAGGGACCCAAGGGACAGGGGGAATTCACCCCTCCACTTT

clone size: -
V gene: TRBV7-8
J gene: TRBJ1-5
D gene: -
CDR3 protein: CASTPTRANNQPQHF
CDR3 DNA: TGTGCCAGCACCCCCACGAGGGCCAACAATCAGCCCCAGCATTTT

clone size: -
V gene: TRBV19
J gene: TRBJ2-4
D gene: -
CDR3 protein: CASSIETQGTVFPNIQYF
CDR3 DNA: TGTGCCAGTAGTATAGAAACCCAGGGGACGGTCTTCCCAAACATTCAGTACTTC

clone size: -
V gene: TRBV5-6
J gene: TRBJ1-4
D gene: TRBD1
CDR3 protein: CASSRRGQTNEKLFF
CDR3 DNA: TGTGCCAGCAGCCGAAGGGGGCAAACTAATGAAAAACTGTTTTTT

clone size: -
V gene: TRBV5-4
J gene: TRBJ2-5
D gene: -
CDR3 protein: CASSLEGYKTQYF
CDR3 DNA: TGTGCCAGCAGCTTGGAGGGGTATAAGACCCAGTACTTC

clone size: -
V gene: TRBV15
J gene: TRBJ2-5
D gene: TRBD2
CDR3 protein: CATSVRTRTSGQETQYF
CDR3 DNA: TGTGCCACCAGCGTCCGCACCCGAACTAGCGGACAAGAGACCCAGTACTTC

clone size: -
V gene: TRBV15
J gene: TRBJ1-3
D gene: TRBD1
CDR3 protein: CATSRGDRTISGNTIYF
CDR3 DNA: TGTGCCACCAGCAGAGGGGACAGGACTATCTCTGGAAACACCATATATTTT

clone size: -
V gene: TRBV2
J gene: TRBJ2-5
D gene: -
CDR3 protein: CASSEALVGGPETQYF
CDR3 DNA: TGTGCCAGCAGTGAAGCGCTTGTGGGGGGGCCGGAGACCCAGTACTTC

clone size: once
V gene: TRBV18
J gene: TRBJ2-7
D gene: -
CDR3 protein: CASSPPTGQSSYEQYF
CDR3 DNA: TGTGCCAGCTCACCACCTACGGGTCAGAGCTCCTACGAGCAGTACTTC

clone size: -
V gene: TRBV20-1
J gene: TRBJ1-2
D gene: -
CDR3 protein: CSASGAAPGYGYTF
CDR3 DNA: TGCAGTGCTAGTGGGGCAGCCCCCGGCTATGGCTACACCTTC

clone size: -
V gene: TRBV24-1
J gene: TRBJ1-2
D gene: TRBD1
CDR3 protein: CATSGPGTGTAGLGYTF
CDR3 DNA: TGTGCCACCAGCGGCCCCGGGACAGGGACGGCCGGTTTAGGCTACACCTTC

clone size: -
V gene: TRBV18
J gene: TRBJ1-2
D gene: TRBD1
CDR3 protein: CASSPNTGVGGYTF
CDR3 DNA: TGTGCCAGCTCACCCAACACAGGGGTCGGCGGCTACACCTTC

clone size: once
V gene: TRBV2
J gene: TRBJ2-3
D gene: -
CDR3 protein: CASNVRGTDTQYF
CDR3 DNA: TGTGCCAGCAACGTGAGAGGCACAGATACGCAGTATTTT

clone size: -
V gene: TRBV5-1
J gene: TRBJ1-3
D gene: TRBD1
CDR3 protein: CASSSGTGGAVGNTIYF
CDR3 DNA: TGCGCCAGCAGTTCCGGGACAGGGGGCGCGGTTGGAAACACCATATATTTT

clone size: -
V gene: TRBV5-1
J gene: TRBJ2-2
D gene: TRBD1
CDR3 protein: CASSHQQGSFTGELFF
CDR3 DNA: TGCGCCAGCAGCCATCAACAGGGGTCTTTCACCGGGGAGCTGTTTTTT

clone size: -
V gene: TRBV4-1
J gene: TRBJ2-5
D gene: TRBD1
CDR3 protein: CASSRDRDRGLETQYF
CDR3 DNA: TGCGCCAGCAGCCGCGACCGGGACAGGGGTTTAGAGACCCAGTACTTC

clone size: few
V gene: TRBV19
J gene: TRBJ1-6
D gene: TRBD1
CDR3 protein: CASSETGGPSPLHF
CDR3 DNA: TGTGCCAGTAGCGAAACAGGGGGCCCTTCACCCCTCCACTTT

clone size: -
V gene: TRBV7-9
J gene: TRBJ1-1
D gene: -
CDR3 protein: CASSLGPRKNTEAFF
CDR3 DNA: TGTGCCAGCAGCTTAGGGCCCAGAAAGAACACTGAAGCTTTCTTT

clone size: -
V gene: TRBV6-5
J gene: TRBJ2-1
D gene: -
CDR3 protein: CASSYSVLALNEQFF
CDR3 DNA: TGTGCCAGCAGTTACTCCGTACTAGCCCTCAATGAGCAGTTCTTC

clone size: -
V gene: TRBV28
J gene: TRBJ1-6
D gene: TRBD1
CDR3 protein: CASSSAGGGSPLHF
CDR3 DNA: TGTGCCAGCAGTTCGGCAGGGGGTGGATCACCCCTCCACTTT

clone size: -
V gene: TRBV11-3
J gene: TRBJ2-1
D gene: TRBD2
CDR3 protein: CASSARPSGHYNEQFF
CDR3 DNA: TGTGCCAGCAGCGCCCGACCTAGCGGGCACTACAATGAGCAGTTCTTC

clone size: once
V gene: TRBV6-5
J gene: TRBJ1-3
D gene: -
CDR3 protein: CASTQTQGSGNTIYF
CDR3 DNA: TGTGCCAGCACTCAGACCCAGGGATCAGGAAACACCATATATTTT

clone size: -
V gene: TRBV18
J gene: TRBJ2-1
D gene: TRBD2
CDR3 protein: CASSSTGSLAVDSYNEQFF
CDR3 DNA: TGTGCCAGCTCATCAACAGGGTCACTAGCGGTTGACTCCTACAATGAGCAGTTCTTC

clone size: -
V gene: TRBV10-2
J gene: TRBJ1-1
D gene: TRBD1
CDR3 protein: CASRGTGGVTEAFF
CDR3 DNA: TGCGCCAGCAGGGGGACAGGGGGCGTAACTGAAGCTTTCTTT

clone size: -
V gene: TRBV28
J gene: TRBJ2-7
D gene: -
CDR3 protein: CASSLKFRPYEQYF
CDR3 DNA: TGTGCCAGCAGTTTAAAGTTCAGGCCCTACGAGCAGTACTTC

clone size: -
V gene: TRBV30
J gene: TRBJ1-5
D gene: TRBD1
CDR3 protein: CAWDREFGQPQHF
CDR3 DNA: TGTGCCTGGGACAGGGAATTTGGACAGCCCCAGCATTTT

clone size: -
V gene: TRBV20-1
J gene: TRBJ2-2
D gene: -
CDR3 protein: CSASTGKNTGELFF
CDR3 DNA: TGCAGTGCTAGTACCGGGAAGAACACCGGGGAGCTGTTTTTT

clone size: -
V gene: TRBV6-5
J gene: TRBJ2-7
D gene: -
CDR3 protein: CASRNDFKLPYEQYF
CDR3 DNA: TGTGCCAGCAGAAACGACTTTAAACTCCCCTACGAGCAGTACTTC

clone size: -
V gene: TRBV10-2
J gene: TRBJ2-6
D gene: -
CDR3 protein: CASSESRPSGANVLTF
CDR3 DNA: TGCGCCAGCAGTGAGTCGCGGCCCTCTGGGGCCAACGTCCTGACTTTC

clone size: once
V gene: TRBV7-2
J gene: TRBJ2-3
D gene: TRBD1
CDR3 protein: CASKTGQGADTQYF
CDR3 DNA: TGTGCCAGCAAGACCGGGCAGGGGGCAGATACGCAGTATTTT

clone size: -
V gene: TRBV28
J gene: TRBJ2-7
D gene: TRBD1
CDR3 protein: CASSYQGQVNYEQYF
CDR3 DNA: TGTGCCAGCAGTTACCAAGGACAGGTAAACTACGAGCAGTACTTC

clone size: -
V gene: TRBV6-5
J gene: TRBJ2-3
D gene: -
CDR3 protein: CASMVGGTDTQYF
CDR3 DNA: TGTGCCAGCATGGTGGGGGGAACAGATACGCAGTATTTT

clone size: -
V gene: TRBV3-1/TRBV3-2
J gene: TRBJ2-3
D gene: -
CDR3 protein: CASSLPQGGTDTQYF
CDR3 DNA: TGTGCCAGCAGCCTCCCACAGGGCGGCACAGATACGCAGTATTTT

clone size: -
V gene: TRBV6-1
J gene: TRBJ2-7
D gene: -
CDR3 protein: CASSEASYEQYF
CDR3 DNA: TGTGCCAGCAGTGAGGCATCCTACGAGCAGTACTTC

clone size: -
V gene: TRBV5-5
J gene: TRBJ2-7
D gene: -
CDR3 protein: CASRHTLSGSYEQYF
CDR3 DNA: TGTGCCAGCAGGCATACATTGTCGGGGTCCTACGAGCAGTACTTC

clone size: -
V gene: TRBV5-1
J gene: TRBJ2-3
D gene: -
CDR3 protein: CASSLVVKPTDTQYF
CDR3 DNA: TGCGCCAGCAGCTTGGTAGTGAAACCCACAGATACGCAGTATTTT

clone size: -
V gene: TRBV7-2
J gene: TRBJ2-4
D gene: -
CDR3 protein: CASSLAVNIQYF
CDR3 DNA: TGTGCCAGCAGCTTGGCCGTAAACATTCAGTACTTC